This T cell receptor (beta chain) was identified during a study of blood T cell repertoires in COVID-19 (dated by TCRdb to 2018 to 2021). With respect to the entire study: The collaborator samples originated in the United States, Italy and Spain and spanned the acute and convalescent phases of COVID-19. The material from the prospective study consisted of cDNA or gDNA derived from T cells, B-cell-depleted T cells, or PBMCs. Subjects who had been exposed to COVID-19, were actively infected with it, or had recovered from it provided the deeply sampled blood TCRbeta repertoires that made up the dataset. The repertoires were released in a freely available public database meant as a resource for research on the immune response to SARS-CoV-2. The samples were drawn from the first 160 participants of the ongoing ImmuneRACE study and from 1,200 or so subjects provided by 6 global collaborators. Sample metadata almost always included a de-identified subject ID, COVID-19 status, age in years and sex. HLA class I and class II types, where available, came from metadata supplied by the sample provider rather than from assay-based typing. What the authors observed across the whole study: Clinical and demographic metadata were provided uncurated, with the amount varying by source and participant.

A second Seattle source provided samples from volunteer blood donors who had recovered from COVID-19. The collaborating institutions used their own protocols to collect whole blood in K2EDTA tubes. For TCRbeta analysis, collaborator samples were shipped as frozen whole blood, as isolated PBMCs, or as DNA extracted from either sample type. The germline V gene (reference sequence) sets CDR1 to LGHDT and CDR2 to YNNKEL. Measured from the cysteine to the phenylalanine, the CDR3 is 13 residues long. Of the read, only the CDR3 DNA is kept; its 39 bases are in frame from base 1. V drops 3 bases and J drops 3 bases, leaving 8 bases in between. Note on this clone: Its antigen is still unknown. Per-base qualities were not stored, and no clone one base away is much larger.

TCRbeta CDR3 regions were amplified from genomic DNA by means of the immunoSEQ Assay, a bias-controlled multiplex PCR. Per the authors' processing: The number of nucleated cells in each sample was estimated by amplification of reference gene primers within the assay. To quantify the absolute abundance of each unique TCRbeta CDR3 rearrangement, sequence reads were collapsed and filtered. For each sample, productive Simpson clonality was calculated as the square root of Simpson's diversity index over productive rearrangements. In TCRdb, the immuneACCESS table is reduced to in-frame sequences with V and J assigned. These tables do not hold every clone; where another copy was compared, an unresolved V gene accounts for under half, and the others remain unexplained. V and J calls plus clone size are reproduced from that table; the DNA served to infer D and trimming. For this sample there are some 300,000 clones; about 91% appear just once. The leading ten clones occupy under 8% of the sample.

The chain is made from TRBV3-1 (or the pseudogene TRBV3-2) and TRBJ2-5; a tentative D call is TRBD1 (6 bases match). The sample consisted of peripheral blood. This TCR was recovered from a woman aged 25-40 years who had recovered from COVID-19. The CDR3 protein: CASSQAGEETQYF. At the DNA level, the sequence is TGTGCCAGCAGCCAGGCAGGGGAAGAGACCCAGTACTTC.